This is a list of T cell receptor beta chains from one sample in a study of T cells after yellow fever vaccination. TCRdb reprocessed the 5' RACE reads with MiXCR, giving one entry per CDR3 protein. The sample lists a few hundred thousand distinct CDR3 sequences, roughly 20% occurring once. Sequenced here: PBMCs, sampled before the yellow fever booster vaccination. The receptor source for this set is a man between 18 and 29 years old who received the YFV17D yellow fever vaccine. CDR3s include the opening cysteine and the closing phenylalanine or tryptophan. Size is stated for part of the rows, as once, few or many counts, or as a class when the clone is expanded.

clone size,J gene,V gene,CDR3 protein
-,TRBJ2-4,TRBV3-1,CASSQGTGGAENIQYF
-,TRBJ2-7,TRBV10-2,CASTRGREQYF
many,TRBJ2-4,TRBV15,CATSGQRGNIQYF
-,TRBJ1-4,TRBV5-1,CASSPMTSQHEKLFF
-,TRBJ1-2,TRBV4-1,CASSPLVGIEYGYTF
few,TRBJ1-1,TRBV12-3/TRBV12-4,CASSLRQTDTEAFF
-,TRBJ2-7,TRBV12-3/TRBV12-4,CASSRRDRVDEQYF
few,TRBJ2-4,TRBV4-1,CASSQVQLAIQYF
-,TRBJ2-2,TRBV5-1,CASQPGGTNTGELFF
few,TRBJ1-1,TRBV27,CASSSLMVGTEAFF
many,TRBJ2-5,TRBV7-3,CASSLTGTGQETQYF